This T cell receptor (beta chain) came from a study of PD-1 and CTLA-4 blockade in melanoma (dated by TCRdb to the early 2020s). With respect to the entire study: In patients with melanoma, the researchers looked at the effects of CTLA-4 blockade versus PD-1 blockade on the CD8 T cell response that was melanoma-reactive.

Receptors were amplified or captured by the immunoSEQ multiplex PCR assay. TCRdb's version of the immuneACCESS table is confined to in-frame rearrangements and falls short of the full clone set. An unresolved V gene accounts for under half of the shortfall where checked; the remainder is of unknown origin. A total of about 21,000 clones appear in this sample, approximately 88% of them only once. 7.8% of the sample lies in the top ten. In the case of this clone: This clone's antigen is unknown. No much larger clone is present one base from it, and per-base qualities are unavailable.

For CDR1 and CDR2, the germline V gene lists SGHTA and FQGNSA. The CDR3 covers 15 residues, taking in both the cysteine and the phenylalanine. Just the 45-base CDR3 DNA is kept, in frame starting at base 1. V gives up 6 bases and J gives up 2 bases, and the segment between their germline ends measures 13 bases. The receptor's source is a human donor with melanoma. The sequenced sample was CD8+ T cells from peripheral blood, obtained before anti-PD-1 treatment. In this chain, TRBV7-2 is recombined with TRBJ1-4; the D segment cannot be called with confidence. The CDR3: CASRTDRYTNEKLFF. The DNA is TGTGCCAGCAGAACCGACCGGTACACTAATGAAAAACTGTTTTTT. When the CDR3 is completed using the reference TRBV7-2 and TRBJ1-4 genes on either side, the full variable domain is GAGVSQSPSNKVTEKGKDVELRCDPISGHTALYWYRQSLGQGLEFLIYFQGNSAPDKSGLPSDRFSAERTGGSVSTLTIQRTQQEDSAVYLCASRTDRYTNEKLFFGSGTQLSVL.